Sequencing of this T cell receptor beta chain was carried out in a study of a mutant IDH1 vaccine in newly diagnosed glioma. Clones were read by immunoSEQ multiplex PCR, and TCRdb kept only the in-frame ones, dropping some. The table lists about 48,000 clones, 65% to 85% of them singletons. With respect to this clone: Its antigen is unidentified. This same CDR3 is encoded by further DNA sequences in the sample.

Broader study findings: Most patients, around 94%, showed vaccine-induced immune responses.

The time point was: week 35, safety follow-up. The vaccine gave 300 ug of a 20-mer mutant IDH1 peptide subcutaneously per dose. This TCR was recovered from a man aged 35-49 years with glioma. Source: PBMCs, taken from a glioma patient whose treatment included an IDH1 peptide vaccine.

The CDR3 nucleotides are TGTGCCAGCAGTTTAGGGGGGGGCGCCGGGTATGGCTACACCTTC. Translating gives CASSLGGGAGYGYTF. The V call is TRBV27, the J call TRBJ1-2; tentative D call: TRBD1 (6 bases). Germline CDR1 and CDR2: MNHEY and SMNVEV (reference sequence). Trimming took 2 bases from V and 5 from J, leaving 15 bases between them. CDR3 length: 15 residues.